These 21 T cell receptor beta chains originate from one sample sequenced in a study of T cells in localized non-small cell lung cancer. Method: immunoSEQ multiplex PCR; TCRdb's copy keeps in-frame clones and lacks some. There are thousands of clones in the sample; less than 40% occur only once, and about 9.1% lies in the top ten. Sequencing was performed on normal lung tissue next to the tumor, taken before any cancer treatment. All receptors come from a female donor over 55 with stage I squamous cell lung carcinoma.

The chain is built from TRBV5-1 and TRBJ1-4, with D tentatively TRBD1 (5 bases). Germline V gene sequence: CDR1 SGHRS, CDR2 YFSETQ. Between the trimmed V and J ends, which lost 1 base and 5 bases, there was a span of 15 bases. The CDR3 consists of 16 residues. The CDR3 loop is CASSLISDRQNEKLFF. CDR3 nucleotide sequence: TGCGCCAGCAGCTTGATCAGCGACAGACAAAATGAAAAACTGTTTTTT.

This clone was recorded a few times. The chain is built from TRBV7-4 and TRBJ2-3; D gene uncertain. CDR1 is SGHVT and CDR2 is SQSDAQ in the germline V gene. This CDR3 contains 15 residues. Trimming left V 5 bases short and J 3 bases short, with 15 bases between. The CDR3 coding sequence is TGTGCCAGCAGCGGCGACTGGTATGGGACAGATACGCAGTATTTT. The encoded protein is CASSGDWYGTDTQYF.

The chain employs TRBV19 and TRBJ2-5; D is possibly TRBD1 or TRBD2 (6 bases each). V dropped 4 bases and J dropped 5 bases, with 8 bases sitting between them. Germline-derived CDR1 and CDR2 are LNHDA and SQIVND (reference sequence). The CDR3 has 12 amino acids. The CDR3 region is CASSTGAETQYF. The DNA for the CDR3 is TGTGCCAGTAGTACGGGGGCGGAGACCCAGTACTTC.

This chain joins TRBV14 and TRBJ1-2; no firm D call. V gave up 0 bases and J gave up 8 bases, with 10 bases separating them. The CDR3 is made up of 13 amino acids. Germline V gene data show CDR1 as SGHDN and CDR2 as FVKESK. CDR3 DNA: TGTGCCAGCAGCCAAGATTTGGAAGGGGGCTACACCTTC. It specifies CASSQDLEGGYTF.

The chain has TRBV19 and TRBJ1-2; TRBD1 aligns across 8 bases. Trimming removed 7 bases from V and 5 bases from J; junction bases left unmatched: 12. In germline, CDR1 is LNHDA, CDR2 SQIVND (reference sequence). This CDR3 has 15 amino acids. The CDR3 DNA reads TGTGCCAGTAAGGACAGGGAGGGTCTTCGGTATGGCTACACCTTC. Its protein is CASKDREGLRYGYTF.

The J gene is TRBJ2-3, the V gene TRBV6-7, with a weak D call TRBD2 (6 bases). TRBV6-7 is known as an ORF, though its function is uncertain. Trimming stripped 8 bases from V and 1 base from J, with 13 bases between. There are 14 residues in the CDR3. The CDR3 nucleotides read TGTGCCAGCGGTGGGGGGTTTGGCACAGATACGCAGTATTTT. This gives the protein CASGGGFGTDTQYF.

CDR3 DNA: TGTGCCATCAGTGAGTCTCAGCTCAAGAACACCGGGGAGCTGTTTTTT. Amino acid sequence: CAISESQLKNTGELFF. The chain recombines TRBV10-3 with TRBJ2-2, with D hard to call. Germline assignment: CDR1 ENHRY and CDR2 SYGVKD. Trimming took off 0 bases at V and 1 base at J, with 9 bases between the two ends. The CDR3 contains 16 residues.

The rearrangement uses TRBV23-1 and TRBJ2-1; 9 bases agree with TRBD2. TRBV23-1 is identified as an open reading frame with a role that is uncertain. V lost 6 bases and J lost 8; bases outside the gene matches: 14. The CDR3 is 16 amino acids. CDR3 region: CASSQPGREGSYEQFF. The CDR3, as DNA: TGCGCCAGCAGCCAACCGGGGCGGGAGGGTTCGTATGAGCAGTTCTTC.

The chain uses TRBV7-6 and TRBJ1-3; no firm D call. This CDR3 region has 15 residues. Trimming cost V 1 base and J 0 bases, with 7 bases left between them. CDR1 is SGHVS, CDR2 FNYEAQ, per germline. CDR3 sequence: CASSLDTYSGNTIYF. DNA of the CDR3: TGTGCCAGCAGCTTAGACACCTACTCTGGAAACACCATATATTTT.

V and J are TRBV29-1 and TRBJ2-7; 11 nucleotides align to TRBD1. Germline values: CDR1 SQVTM, CDR2 ANQGSEA. The CDR3 has 13 amino acids. The DNA of the CDR3 is TGCAGTCAAAGAGGACAGGGGGCAGGTGAGCAGTACTTC. Its protein is CSQRGQGAGEQYF.

The chain is built from TRBV29-1 and TRBJ1-4; 9 nucleotides align to TRBD1. The CDR3 is 14 amino acids. CDR1 is SQVTM, CDR2 ANQGSEA, per germline. The trim removed 6 bases at V and 8 bases at J, leaving 10 bases unmatched. CDR3 sequence: CSVAKGTGGEKLFF. In nucleotides, the CDR3 is TGCAGCGTGGCCAAAGGCACAGGGGGCGAAAAACTGTTTTTT.

The rearrangement uses TRBV9 and TRBJ1-1; D call uncertain. The germline gives CDR1 SGDLS, CDR2 YYNGEE. CDR3 length: 12 residues. The V and J ends lost 5 bases and 9 bases respectively, with 14 bases between them. Here the CDR3 DNA reads TGTGCCAGCAGTTCCGCCCGGCTAAAAGCTTTCTTT. Translation: CASSSARLKAFF. The full variable domain, its missing parts supplied by reference TRBV9 and TRBJ1-1, is DSGVTQTPKHLITATGQRVTLRCSPRSGDLSVYWYQQSLDQGLQFLIQYYNGEERAKGNILERFSAQQFPDLHSELNLSSLELGDSALYFCASSSARLKAFFGQGTRLTVV.

This clone is medium-sized (0.01 to 0.1%) within its sample. The rearrangement joins TRBV11-3 to TRBJ1-1; D remains ambiguous. Between the trimmed V and J ends, which lost 2 bases and 6 bases, there was a span of 13 bases. The germline CDR1 and CDR2 sequences are SGHNT and YENEEA. This CDR3 is 14 amino acids long. CDR3 amino acids: CASSLSPHPSEAFF. CDR3 coding DNA: TGTGCCAGCAGCTTAAGTCCGCATCCCTCTGAAGCTTTCTTT. Full variable domain (missing parts from reference TRBV11-3 and TRBJ1-1): EAGVVQSPRYKIIEKKQPVAFWCNPISGHNTLYWYLQNLGQGPELLIRYENEEAVDDSQLPKDRFSAERLKGVDSTLKIQPAELGDSAVYLCASSLSPHPSEAFFGQGTRLTVV.

V gene TRBV9 combines with J gene TRBJ1-1; D possibly corresponds to TRBD1 (6 bases). This CDR3 comprises 13 residues. The V and J ends lost 7 bases and 5 bases respectively, with 15 bases between them. CDR1 and CDR2 (germline): SGDLS, YYNGEE. CDR3 DNA: TGTGCCAGCGGTTTGGACAGCAGGACTGAAGCTTTCTTT. The encoded protein is CASGLDSRTEAFF.

This clone was picked up a small number of times. The rearrangement joins TRBV11-3 to TRBJ2-3, with 10 bases aligning to TRBD1. V was clipped by 5 bases and J by 14 bases; unmatched bases: 19. This CDR3 has 16 amino acids. Germline V lookup: CDR1 SGHNT, CDR2 YENEEA. The CDR3: CASSAHGTGARGGGYF. The CDR3 nucleotides read TGTGCCAGCAGCGCCCACGGGACAGGGGCGCGAGGGGGGGGGTATTTT. Using reference TRBV11-3 and TRBJ2-3 for the parts outside the CDR3, the full variable domain is EAGVVQSPRYKIIEKKQPVAFWCNPISGHNTLYWYLQNLGQGPELLIRYENEEAVDDSQLPKDRFSAERLKGVDSTLKIQPAELGDSAVYLCASSAHGTGARGGGYFGPGTRLTVL.

This clone counts as medium-sized. The chain has TRBV11-3 and TRBJ2-6, with a possible D match to TRBD1 (6 bases). CDR3 length: 18 amino acids. Germline-derived CDR1 and CDR2 are SGHNT and YENEEA. V was trimmed by 5 bases and J by 0 bases, leaving 17 bases between them. CDR3 sequence reads: CASSTSGTQLSGANVLTF. CDR3 nucleotides: TGTGCCAGCAGCACCTCCGGGACACAGCTCTCTGGGGCCAACGTCCTGACTTTC.

The chain recombines TRBV11-3 with TRBJ2-7; 7 bases fit TRBD2. This CDR3 region has 16 residues. Germline assignment: CDR1 SGHNT and CDR2 YENEEA. J lost 0 bases, V lost 4 bases, and 9 bases had no gene match. CDR3 in amino acids: CASSSEWEGSSYEQYF. For the CDR3, the DNA is TGTGCCAGCAGCTCGGAGTGGGAGGGAAGCTCCTACGAGCAGTACTTC.

This chain links TRBV6-8 with TRBJ2-1; 9 bases agree with TRBD2. This CDR3 comprises 15 residues. The V gene's germline CDR1 is MNHGY and CDR2 SAAAGT. J lost 0 bases, V lost 5 bases, and 2 bases had no gene match. The DNA for the CDR3 is TGTGCCAGCAGTGCGGGACTAGCCTCCTACAATGAGCAGTTCTTC. Translating gives CASSAGLASYNEQFF.

This clone is medium-sized. The rearrangement uses TRBV9 and TRBJ2-2; 10 bases agree with TRBD2. The J segment lost 0 bases and the V segment lost 5 bases, leaving 7 bases of the junction unmatched. Germline CDR1 reads SGDLS; CDR2 reads YYNGEE. CDR3 length: 17 amino acids. This CDR3 is CASSGVAGGSNTGELFF. The CDR3 DNA follows: TGTGCCAGCAGTGGAGTAGCGGGGGGCTCGAACACCGGGGAGCTGTTTTTT.

This clone counts as medium-sized. The chain is built from TRBV11-3 and TRBJ2-7; 11 nucleotides agree with TRBD2. From germline, CDR1 is SGHNT and CDR2 YENEEA. This CDR3 region has 17 residues. The junction had 9 bases not matched to a gene; V was cut back by 3 bases and J by 2 bases. DNA of the CDR3: TGTGCCAGCAGCTTGGCAAGAGTAGCGGGAGGGACCTACGAGCAGTACTTC. It is translated as CASSLARVAGGTYEQYF.

The chain recombines TRBV2 with TRBJ2-1; no firm D call. CDR1 SNHLY and CDR2 FYNNEI come from the germline V gene. The CDR3 is 12 residues long. The V and J ends lost 8 bases and 7 bases respectively, with 12 bases between them. The CDR3 DNA sequence: TGTGCCAGCCAGGACCTTTCGAATGAGCAGTTCTTC. Protein product: CASQDLSNEQFF.